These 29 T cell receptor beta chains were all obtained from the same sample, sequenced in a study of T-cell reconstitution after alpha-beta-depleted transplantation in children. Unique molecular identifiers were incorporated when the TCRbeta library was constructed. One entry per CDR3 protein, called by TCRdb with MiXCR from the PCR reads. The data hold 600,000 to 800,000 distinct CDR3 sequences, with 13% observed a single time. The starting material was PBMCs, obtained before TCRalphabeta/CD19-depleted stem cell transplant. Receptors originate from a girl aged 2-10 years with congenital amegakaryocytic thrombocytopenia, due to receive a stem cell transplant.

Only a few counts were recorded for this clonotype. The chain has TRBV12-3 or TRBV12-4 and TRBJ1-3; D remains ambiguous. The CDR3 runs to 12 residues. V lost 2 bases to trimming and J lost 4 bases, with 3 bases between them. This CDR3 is CASSLWGNTIYF. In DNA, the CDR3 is TGTGCCAGCAGTTTATGGGGAAACACCATATATTTT.

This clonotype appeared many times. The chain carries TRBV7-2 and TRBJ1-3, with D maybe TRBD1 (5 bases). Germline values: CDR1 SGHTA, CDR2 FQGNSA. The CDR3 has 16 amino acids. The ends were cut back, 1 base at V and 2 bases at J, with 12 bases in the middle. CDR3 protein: CASSLGTTVAGNTIYF. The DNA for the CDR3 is TGTGCCAGCAGCTTAGGCACGACAGTGGCTGGAAACACCATATATTTT.

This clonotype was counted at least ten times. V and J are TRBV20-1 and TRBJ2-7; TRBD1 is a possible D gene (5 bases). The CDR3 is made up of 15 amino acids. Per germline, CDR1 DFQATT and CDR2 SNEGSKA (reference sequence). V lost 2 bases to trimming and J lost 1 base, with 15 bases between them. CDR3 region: CSARRAGANSYEQYF. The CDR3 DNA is TGCAGTGCTAGAAGGGCTGGGGCCAATTCCTACGAGCAGTACTTC.

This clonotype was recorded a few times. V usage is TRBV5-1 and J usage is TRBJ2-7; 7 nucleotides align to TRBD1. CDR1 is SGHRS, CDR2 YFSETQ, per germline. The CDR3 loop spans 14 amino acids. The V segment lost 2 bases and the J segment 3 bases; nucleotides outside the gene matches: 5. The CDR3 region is CASSLRDSDYEQYF. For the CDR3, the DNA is TGCGCCAGCAGCTTAAGGGACAGTGACTACGAGCAGTACTTC.

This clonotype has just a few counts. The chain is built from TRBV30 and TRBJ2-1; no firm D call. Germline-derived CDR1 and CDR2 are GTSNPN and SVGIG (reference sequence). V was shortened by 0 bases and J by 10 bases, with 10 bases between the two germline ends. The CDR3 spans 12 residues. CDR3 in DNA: TGTGCCTGGAGTGTAAATGGCGGCGAGCAGTTCTTC. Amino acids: CAWSVNGGEQFF. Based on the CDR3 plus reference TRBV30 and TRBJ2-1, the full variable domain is SQTIHQWPATLVQPVGSPLSLECTVEGTSNPNLYWYRQAAGRGLQLLFYSVGIGQISSEVPQNLSASRPQDRQFILSSKKLLLSDSGFYLCAWSVNGGEQFFGPGTRLTVL.

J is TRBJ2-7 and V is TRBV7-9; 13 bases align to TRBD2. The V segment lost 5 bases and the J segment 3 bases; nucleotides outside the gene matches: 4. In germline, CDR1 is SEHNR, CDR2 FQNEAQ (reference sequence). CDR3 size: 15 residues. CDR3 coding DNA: TGTGCCAGCAGCGACGGGACTAGCGGGAACTACGAGCAGTACTTC. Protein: CASSDGTSGNYEQYF.

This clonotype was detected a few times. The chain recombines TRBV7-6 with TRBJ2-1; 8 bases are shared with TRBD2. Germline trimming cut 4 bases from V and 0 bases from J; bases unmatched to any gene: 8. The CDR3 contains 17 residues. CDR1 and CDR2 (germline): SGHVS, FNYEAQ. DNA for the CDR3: TGTGCCAGCAGCTCGTACTTTAGCGGGGCCTCCTACAATGAGCAGTTCTTC. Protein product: CASSSYFSGASYNEQFF.

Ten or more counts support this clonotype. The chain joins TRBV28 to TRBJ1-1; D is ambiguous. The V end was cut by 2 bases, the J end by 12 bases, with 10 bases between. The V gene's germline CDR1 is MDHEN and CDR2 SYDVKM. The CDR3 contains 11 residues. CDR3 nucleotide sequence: TGTGCCAGCAGTTTAGCCGTTAGGACTTTCTTT. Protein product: CASSLAVRTFF.

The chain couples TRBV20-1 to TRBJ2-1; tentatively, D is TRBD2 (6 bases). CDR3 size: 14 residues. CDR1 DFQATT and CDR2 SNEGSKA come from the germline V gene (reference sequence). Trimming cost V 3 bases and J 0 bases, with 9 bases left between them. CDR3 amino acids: CSASIGSSYNEQFF. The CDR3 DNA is TGCAGTGCTAGTATCGGGAGCTCCTACAATGAGCAGTTCTTC.

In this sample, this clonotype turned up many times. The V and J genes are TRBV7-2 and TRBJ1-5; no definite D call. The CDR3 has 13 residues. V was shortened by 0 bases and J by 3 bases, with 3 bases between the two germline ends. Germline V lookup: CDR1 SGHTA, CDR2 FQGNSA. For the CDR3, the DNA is TGTGCCAGCAGCTTAGCTTTCAATCAGCCCCAGCATTTT. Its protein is CASSLAFNQPQHF.

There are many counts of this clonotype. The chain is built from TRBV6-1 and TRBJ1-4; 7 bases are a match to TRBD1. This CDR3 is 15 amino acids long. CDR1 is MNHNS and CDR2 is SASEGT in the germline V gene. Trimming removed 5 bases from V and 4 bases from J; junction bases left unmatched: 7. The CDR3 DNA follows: TGTGCCAGCAGTCCAGTACAGGGGAATAATGAAAAACTGTTTTTT. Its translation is CASSPVQGNNEKLFF.

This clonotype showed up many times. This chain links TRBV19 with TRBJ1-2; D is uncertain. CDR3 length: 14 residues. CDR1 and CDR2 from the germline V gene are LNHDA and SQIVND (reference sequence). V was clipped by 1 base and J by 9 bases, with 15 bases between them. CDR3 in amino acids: CASSIGTADLSYTF. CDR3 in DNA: TGTGCCAGTAGTATAGGTACGGCGGATTTGAGCTACACCTTC.

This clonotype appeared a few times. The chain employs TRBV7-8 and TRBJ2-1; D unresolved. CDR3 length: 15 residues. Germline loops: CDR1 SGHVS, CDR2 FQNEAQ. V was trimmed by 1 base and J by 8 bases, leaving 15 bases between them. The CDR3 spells CASSLVFRAFDEQFF. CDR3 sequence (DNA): TGTGCCAGCAGCTTAGTTTTCCGGGCTTTCGATGAGCAGTTCTTC.

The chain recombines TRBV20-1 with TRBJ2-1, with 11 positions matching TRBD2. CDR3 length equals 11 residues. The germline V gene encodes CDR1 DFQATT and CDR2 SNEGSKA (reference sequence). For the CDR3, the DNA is TGCATGGGTAGCGGGGGGGTTGAGCAGTTCTTC. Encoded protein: CMGSGGVEQFF.

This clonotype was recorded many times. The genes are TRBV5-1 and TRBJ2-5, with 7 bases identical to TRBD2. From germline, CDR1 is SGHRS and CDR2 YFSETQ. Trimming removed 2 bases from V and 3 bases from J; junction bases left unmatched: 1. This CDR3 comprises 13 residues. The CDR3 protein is CASSFLAEETQYF. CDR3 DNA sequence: TGCGCCAGCAGCTTCCTAGCGGAAGAGACCCAGTACTTC. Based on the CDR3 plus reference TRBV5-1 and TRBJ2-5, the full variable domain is KAGVTQTPRYLIKTRGQQVTLSCSPISGHRSVSWYQQTPGQGLQFLFEYFSETQRNKGNFPGRFSGRQFSNSRSEMNVSTLELGDSALYLCASSFLAEETQYFGPGTRLLVL.

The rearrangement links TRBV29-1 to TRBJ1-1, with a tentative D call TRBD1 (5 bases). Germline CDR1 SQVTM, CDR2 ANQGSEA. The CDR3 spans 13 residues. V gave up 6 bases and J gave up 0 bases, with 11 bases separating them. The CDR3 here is CSVATEMNTEAFF. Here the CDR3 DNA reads TGCAGCGTGGCGACAGAAATGAACACTGAAGCTTTCTTT.

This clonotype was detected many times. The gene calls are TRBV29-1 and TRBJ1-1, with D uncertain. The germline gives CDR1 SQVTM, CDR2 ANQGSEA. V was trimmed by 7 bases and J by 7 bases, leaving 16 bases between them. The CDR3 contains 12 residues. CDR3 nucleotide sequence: TGCAGCGCACAGACCGGGGTAGGTGAAGCTTTCTTT. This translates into CSAQTGVGEAFF.

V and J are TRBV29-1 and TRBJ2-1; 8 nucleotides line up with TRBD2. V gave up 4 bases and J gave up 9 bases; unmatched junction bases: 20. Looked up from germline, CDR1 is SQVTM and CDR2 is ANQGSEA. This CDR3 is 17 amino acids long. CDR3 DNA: TGCAGCGTTGCCAGTGGTGAGGGAGCGGGGGAGTTAGGTGAGCAGTTCTTC. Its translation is CSVASGEGAGELGEQFF.

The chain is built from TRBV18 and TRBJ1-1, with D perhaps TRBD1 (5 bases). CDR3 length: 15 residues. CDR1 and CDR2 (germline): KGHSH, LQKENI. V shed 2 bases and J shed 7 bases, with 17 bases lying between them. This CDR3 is CASSPSSGAGGEAFF. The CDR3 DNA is TGTGCCAGCTCACCAAGCTCCGGGGCGGGCGGTGAAGCTTTCTTT.

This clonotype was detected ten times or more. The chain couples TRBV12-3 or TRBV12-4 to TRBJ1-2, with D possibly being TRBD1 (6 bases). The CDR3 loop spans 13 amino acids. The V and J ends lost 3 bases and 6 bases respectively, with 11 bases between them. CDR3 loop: CASSFTGTDGYTF. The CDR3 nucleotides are TGTGCCAGCAGTTTCACAGGGACGGATGGCTACACCTTC.

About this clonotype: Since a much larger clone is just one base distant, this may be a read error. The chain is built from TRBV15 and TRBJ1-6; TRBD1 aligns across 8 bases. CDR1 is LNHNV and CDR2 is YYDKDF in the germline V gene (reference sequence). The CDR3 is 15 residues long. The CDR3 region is CATSRDRTGSSPLLF. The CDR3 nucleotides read TGTGCCACCAGCAGAGATAGGACAGGGTCCTCACCCCTCCTCTTT.

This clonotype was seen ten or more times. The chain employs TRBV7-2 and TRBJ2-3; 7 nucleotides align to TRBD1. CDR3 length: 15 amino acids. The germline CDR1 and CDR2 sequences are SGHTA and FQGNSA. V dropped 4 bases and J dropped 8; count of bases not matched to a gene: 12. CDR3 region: CASSSRQGPTGTQYF. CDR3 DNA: TGTGCCAGCAGCTCCAGACAGGGCCCGACGGGTACGCAGTATTTT.

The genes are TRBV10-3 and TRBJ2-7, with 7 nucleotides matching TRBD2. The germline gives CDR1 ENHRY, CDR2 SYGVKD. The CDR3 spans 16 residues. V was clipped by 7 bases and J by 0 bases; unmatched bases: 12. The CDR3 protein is CAIKRASGYSSYEQYF. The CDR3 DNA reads TGTGCCATCAAGAGAGCTAGCGGCTATAGCTCCTACGAGCAGTACTTC.

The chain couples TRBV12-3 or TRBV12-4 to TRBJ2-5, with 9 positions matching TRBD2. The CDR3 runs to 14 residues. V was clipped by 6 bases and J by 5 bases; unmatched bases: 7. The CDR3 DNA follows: TGTGCCAGCAGCGTAGCGGGAGCGGAGGAGACCCAGTACTTC. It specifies CASSVAGAEETQYF.

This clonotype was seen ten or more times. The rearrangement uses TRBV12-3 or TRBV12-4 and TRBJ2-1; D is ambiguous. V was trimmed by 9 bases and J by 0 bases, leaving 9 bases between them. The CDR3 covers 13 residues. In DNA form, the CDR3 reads TGTGCCAGTTACTCGAGCTCCTACAATGAGCAGTTCTTC. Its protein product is CASYSSSYNEQFF.

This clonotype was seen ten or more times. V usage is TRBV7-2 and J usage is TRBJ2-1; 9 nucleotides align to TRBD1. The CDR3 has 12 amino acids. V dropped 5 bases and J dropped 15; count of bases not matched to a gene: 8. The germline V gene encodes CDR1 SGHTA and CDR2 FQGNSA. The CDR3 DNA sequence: TGTGCCAGCAGCAACCGGGACAGGGTGCGGTTCTTC. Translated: CASSNRDRVRFF. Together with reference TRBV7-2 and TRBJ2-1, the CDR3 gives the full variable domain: GAGVSQSPSNKVTEKGKDVELRCDPISGHTALYWYRQSLGQGLEFLIYFQGNSAPDKSGLPSDRFSAERTGGSVSTLTIQRTQQEDSAVYLCASSNRDRVRFFGPGTRLTVL.

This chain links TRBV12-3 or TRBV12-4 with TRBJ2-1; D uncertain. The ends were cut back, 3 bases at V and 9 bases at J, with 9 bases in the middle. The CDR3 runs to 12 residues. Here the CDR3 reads CASSLPEIEQFF. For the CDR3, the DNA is TGTGCCAGCAGTTTGCCGGAGATTGAGCAGTTCTTC.

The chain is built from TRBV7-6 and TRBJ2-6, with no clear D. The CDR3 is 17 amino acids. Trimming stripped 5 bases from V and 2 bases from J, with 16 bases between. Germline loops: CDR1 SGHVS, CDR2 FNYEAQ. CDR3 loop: CASSRYPDGAGANVLTF. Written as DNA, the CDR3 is TGTGCCAGCAGCCGTTACCCGGACGGAGCTGGGGCCAACGTCCTGACTTTC. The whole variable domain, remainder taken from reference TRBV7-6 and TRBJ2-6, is GAGVSQSPRYKVTKRGQDVALRCDPISGHVSLYWYRQALGQGPEFLTYFNYEAQQDKSGLPNDRFSAERPEGSISTLTIQRTEQRDSAMYRCASSRYPDGAGANVLTFGAGSRLTVL.

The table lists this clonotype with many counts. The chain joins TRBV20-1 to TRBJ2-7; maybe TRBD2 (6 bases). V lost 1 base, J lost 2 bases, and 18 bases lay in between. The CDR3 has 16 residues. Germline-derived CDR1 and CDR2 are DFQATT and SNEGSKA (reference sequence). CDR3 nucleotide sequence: TGCAGTGCTAGAGGGGACTCGTACTTCCGGACCTACGAGCAGTACTTC. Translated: CSARGDSYFRTYEQYF.